The 32 T cell receptor beta chains given below trace back to one sample, sequenced in a study of T-cell reconstitution after alpha-beta-depleted transplantation in children. Library preparation (for TCRbeta) was performed with unique molecular identifiers. A single record per CDR3 protein comes from TCRdb applying MiXCR to the PCR reads. Among roughly 220,000 distinct CDR3 sequences listed, 9% to 10% were seen once. The specimen comprised PBMCs from the stem cell graft donor, sampled from the stem cell graft. These TCRs come from a human donor who donated a stem cell graft to a child with SCID.

About this clonotype: A much larger clone sits a single nucleotide away, making a read error possible. The chain joins TRBV20-1 to TRBJ2-3, with TRBD2 matching 9 bases. The CDR3 is made up of 16 amino acids. The trim removed 1 base at V and 1 base at J, leaving 6 bases unmatched. Germline CDR1 is DFQATT and CDR2 is SNEGSKA (reference sequence). CDR3 coding DNA: TGCAGTGCTAGAGCCGGGGCTAGCGGGGGCACAGATACGCAGTATTTT. Protein sequence: CSARAGASGGTDTQYF.

This clonotype was counted ten times or more. CDR3 loop: CASSLDIFSGTGGTTEAFF. CDR3 nucleotide sequence: TGCGCCAGCAGCTTGGATATCTTTAGCGGGACAGGCGGTACAACTGAAGCTTTCTTT. The chain couples TRBV5-1 to TRBJ1-1, with 8 positions matching TRBD1. Germline V gives CDR1 SGHRS, CDR2 YFSETQ. Losses at the gene ends were 0 bases for V and 5 bases for J; bases not matched to a gene: 18. This CDR3 comprises 19 residues.

In this sample, this clonotype turned up many times. The V and J genes are TRBV20-1 and TRBJ2-3, with 12 bases identical to TRBD2. Trimming removed 3 bases from V and 0 bases from J; junction bases left unmatched: 4. CDR1 is DFQATT and CDR2 is SNEGSKA in the germline V gene (reference sequence). This CDR3 comprises 16 residues. The CDR3 is CSASSGLAGSTDTQYF. Written as DNA, the CDR3 is TGCAGTGCTAGCTCGGGACTAGCGGGTAGCACAGATACGCAGTATTTT.

This clonotype appeared many times. This chain joins TRBV7-2 and TRBJ2-7; D not certain. Germline V lookup: CDR1 SGHTA, CDR2 FQGNSA. The germline V and J ends were trimmed by 5 bases and 0 bases, with 11 bases remaining between them. The CDR3 has 14 amino acids. The CDR3 here is CASSPEARSYEQYF. The DNA of the CDR3 is TGTGCCAGCAGCCCAGAGGCCCGCTCCTACGAGCAGTACTTC.

This clonotype was seen at least ten times. The chain carries TRBV28 and TRBJ2-3, with 10 bases fitting TRBD2. V shed 5 bases, J shed 5 bases, and the junction held 7 bases outside the gene matches. Germline CDR1 reads MDHEN; CDR2 reads SYDVKM. The CDR3 is 15 residues long. CDR3 sequence (DNA): TGTGCCAGCAGTCTCCCACTAGCGGGGATAGATACGCAGTATTTT. Translation: CASSLPLAGIDTQYF. Drawing the rest from reference TRBV28 and TRBJ2-3, the complete variable domain is DVKVTQSSRYLVKRTGEKVFLECVQDMDHENMFWYRQDPGLGLRLIYFSYDVKMKEKGDIPEGYSVSREKKERFSLILESASTNQTSMYLCASSLPLAGIDTQYFGPGTRLTVL.

This clonotype was detected many times. This rearrangement joins TRBV6-5 to TRBJ1-5; D is perhaps TRBD1 (5 bases). CDR1 and CDR2 from the germline V gene are MNHEY and SVGAGI. V was cut by 0 bases and J by 6 bases, with 9 bases left in between. The CDR3 spans 14 residues. The CDR3 region has the DNA TGTGCCAGCAGTTACTCTGGGGGGACTCAGCCCCAGCATTTT. Protein: CASSYSGGTQPQHF.

Ten or more counts support this clonotype. This chain uses TRBV10-3 with TRBJ1-2; D gene unclear. This CDR3 is 15 amino acids long. The ends were cut back, 6 bases at V and 4 bases at J, with 18 bases in the middle. The germline CDR1 and CDR2 sequences are ENHRY and SYGVKD. CDR3 nucleotides: TGTGCCATCAGGGGATTGGTGGAAGAAACCTATGGCTACACCTTC. It codes for CAIRGLVEETYGYTF.

This clonotype was seen many times. J is TRBJ1-2 and V is TRBV10-2, with D tentatively TRBD1 (5 bases). The V gene's germline CDR1 is WSHSY and CDR2 SAAADI. Trimming cost V 5 bases and J 2 bases, with 12 bases left between them. The CDR3 has 14 amino acids. The CDR3 DNA reads as TGCGCCAGCAGTTCGGGGGGAAGGAACTATGGCTACACCTTC. Its protein product is CASSSGGRNYGYTF.

Of note for this clonotype: A much larger clone differs by one base, so this may be a read error. The CDR3 does not end in the conserved phenylalanine or tryptophan, so this is likely a read error. In nucleotides, the CDR3 is TGTGCCAGCAGGGACCCGCGCGAGCAGTACTTG. Translating gives CASRDPREQYL. The chain uses TRBV28 and TRBJ2-7; D not resolved. Trimming took off 6 bases at V and 6 bases at J, with 9 bases between the two ends. The CDR3 sequence is 11 residues long. Looked up from germline, CDR1 is MDHEN and CDR2 is SYDVKM.

This clonotype was found many times. The chain combines TRBV5-1 with TRBJ2-1, with D uncertain. This CDR3 contains 16 residues. V gave up 0 bases and J gave up 6 bases, with 16 bases separating them. CDR1 and CDR2 from the germline V gene are SGHRS and YFSETQ. The CDR3 spells CASSLAVVLSPNEQFF. CDR3 DNA sequence: TGCGCCAGCAGCTTGGCCGTTGTGTTGAGCCCCAATGAGCAGTTCTTC.

This clonotype has ten or more counts. This sequence joins TRBV7-9 and TRBJ2-1; 7 bases match TRBD2. The length of the CDR3 is 13 residues. The ends lost 5 bases at V and 7 bases at J; junction bases unmatched: 5. CDR1 and CDR2 (germline): SEHNR, FQNEAQ (reference sequence). The CDR3 nucleotides are TGTGCCAGCAGCGGCGGGGGATTTAATGAGCAGTTCTTC. Translated, it gives CASSGGGFNEQFF.

This clonotype was found many times. The chain recombines TRBV12-3 or TRBV12-4 with TRBJ1-2; 7 bases are a match to TRBD1. This CDR3 comprises 15 residues. J lost 0 bases, V lost 2 bases, and 3 bases had no gene match. The DNA of the CDR3 is TGTGCCAGCAGTTTATGGGACAGACCTAACTATGGCTACACCTTC. Protein sequence: CASSLWDRPNYGYTF.

In its sample, this clonotype was seen many times. This chain uses TRBV27 with TRBJ1-1; D not certain. The V gene's germline CDR1 is MNHEY and CDR2 SMNVEV (reference sequence). Trimming shortened V by 5 bases and J by 1 base, and 11 bases separated the two germline ends. CDR3 length: 14 residues. The CDR3: CASSPTQRNTEAFF. Written as DNA, the CDR3 is TGTGCCAGCAGTCCGACACAGCGGAACACTGAAGCTTTCTTT.

This clonotype was picked up many times. The V call is TRBV20-1, the J call TRBJ2-4, with D unresolved. Germline CDR1 is DFQATT and CDR2 is SNEGSKA (reference sequence). Deletions cut 5 bases from V and 0 bases from J, with 14 bases between. This CDR3 contains 15 residues. The CDR3: CSAWLGSLAKNIQYF. CDR3 in DNA: TGCAGTGCTTGGTTGGGGTCTCTAGCCAAAAACATTCAGTACTTC.

The table lists this clonotype with many counts. Here the CDR3 DNA reads TGCAGTGCTAGCCGACTAGCGGGGGTCACGGATACGCAGTATTTT. It specifies CSASRLAGVTDTQYF. V gene TRBV20-1 combines with J gene TRBJ2-3; 12 nucleotides match TRBD2. This CDR3 has 15 amino acids. The J segment lost 6 bases and the V segment lost 3 bases, leaving 7 bases of the junction unmatched. From germline, CDR1 is DFQATT and CDR2 SNEGSKA (reference sequence).

This clonotype occurred many times. This sequence joins TRBV5-1 and TRBJ2-1; 7 bases fit TRBD1. CDR1 and CDR2 from the germline V gene are SGHRS and YFSETQ. Trimming removed 2 bases from V and 8 bases from J; junction bases left unmatched: 7. This CDR3 has 14 residues. The CDR3 loop reads CASSLQQGYHEQFF. The CDR3 region has the DNA TGCGCCAGCAGCTTACAACAGGGGTACCATGAGCAGTTCTTC.

There are many counts of this clonotype. The chain links TRBV12-3 or TRBV12-4 to TRBJ1-4, with 7 bases fitting TRBD1. There are 13 residues in the CDR3. After removal of 3 bases from V and 8 bases from J, the junction contained 3 bases not matched to a gene. Here the CDR3 DNA reads TGTGCCAGCAGTTTCGGGACAGTCGAAAAACTGTTTTTT. Protein sequence: CASSFGTVEKLFF.

This clonotype was detected ten times or more. The chain recombines TRBV5-1 with TRBJ2-1; the D is unclear. V was shortened by 0 bases and J by 7 bases, with 11 bases between the two germline ends. The CDR3 runs to 14 residues. Germline V gene lookup returns CDR1 SGHRS and CDR2 YFSETQ. In DNA form, the CDR3 reads TGCGCCAGCAGCTTGGGAGTAGGTCGGAATGAGCAGTTCTTC. Protein product: CASSLGVGRNEQFF.

This clonotype was recorded many times. The chain has TRBV5-5 and TRBJ1-1; D is uncertain. CDR3 length equals 14 residues. V lost 1 base, J lost 1 base, and 8 bases lay in between. From germline, CDR1 is SGHKS and CDR2 YYEKEE (reference sequence). The CDR3 coding sequence is TGTGCCAGCAGCTTGTTTGAGACGAACACTGAAGCTTTCTTT. It codes for CASSLFETNTEAFF.

A word on this clonotype: This sequence may be a read error, since a much larger clone differs from it by one base. The chain carries TRBV7-2 and TRBJ1-5; D uncertain. This CDR3 comprises 13 residues. V dropped 1 base and J dropped 9 bases, with 10 bases sitting between them. Germline V lookup: CDR1 SGHTA, CDR2 FQGNSA. This CDR3 is CASSLVVDLPQHF. The CDR3 DNA is TGTGCCAGCAGCTTAGTTGTGGATCTGCCCCAGCATTTT.

This clonotype was seen ten or more times. J is TRBJ1-5 and V is TRBV12-3 or TRBV12-4; maybe TRBD1 (5 bases). CDR3 length: 14 residues. The V and J ends lost 4 bases and 9 bases respectively, with 16 bases between them. The CDR3 loop is CASSWEGALSPQHF. The CDR3 DNA reads TGTGCCAGCAGTTGGGAAGGGGCTCTATCGCCCCAGCATTTT.

This clonotype was detected many times. The chain combines TRBV3-1 with TRBJ1-1; D is undetermined. Trimming shortened V by 2 bases and J by 0 bases, and 10 bases separated the two germline ends. From germline, CDR1 is LGHDT and CDR2 YNNKEL (reference sequence). The CDR3 totals 15 residues. In DNA, the CDR3 is TGTGCCAGCAGCCAACGGTGGTCCATGAACACTGAAGCTTTCTTT. It translates to CASSQRWSMNTEAFF. The complete variable domain, with remaining parts taken from reference TRBV3-1 and TRBJ1-1, reads DTAVSQTPKYLVTQMGNDKSIKCEQNLGHDTMYWYKQDSKKFLKIMFSYNNKELIINETVPNRFSPKSPDKAHLNLHINSLELGDSAVYFCASSQRWSMNTEAFFGQGTRLTVV.

This clonotype was picked up many times. The chain couples TRBV6-2 or TRBV6-3 to TRBJ2-2, with 9 bases lining up with TRBD1. The CDR3 has 15 residues. The trim removed 7 bases at V and 5 bases at J, leaving 8 bases unmatched. CDR1 and CDR2 from the germline V gene are MNHEY and SVGEGT. The CDR3 here is CASKSTGGRTGELFF. The CDR3 nucleotides read TGTGCCAGCAAATCGACAGGGGGAAGGACCGGGGAGCTGTTTTTT.

This clonotype was seen at least ten times. V usage is TRBV5-6 and J usage is TRBJ2-2; TRBD1 might be the D (6 bases). Trimming pared 4 bases from V and 10 bases from J, leaving 20 bases between. Per the germline V gene, CDR1 is SGHDT and CDR2 is YYEEEE. CDR3 length equals 15 residues. CDR3: CASSPIRGPPEELFF. CDR3 DNA: TGTGCCAGCAGCCCAATCAGGGGCCCCCCCGAGGAGCTGTTTTTT.

The table lists this clonotype with many counts. This sequence joins TRBV3-1 and TRBJ2-7; either TRBD1 or TRBD2 may supply D (5 bases each). Germline CDR1 and CDR2: LGHDT and YNNKEL (reference sequence). The CDR3 loop spans 15 amino acids. With 3 bases removed from V and 3 bases from J, the gap between germline ends came to 15 bases. CDR3 in DNA: TGTGCCAGCAGCCAGGGACCCCAAAGTGGCTACGAGCAGTACTTC. It codes for CASSQGPQSGYEQYF.

This clonotype was recorded at least ten times. The rearrangement uses TRBV4-2 and TRBJ2-3; D may be TRBD1 or TRBD2 (5 bases each). Germline V lookup: CDR1 LGHNA, CDR2 YNFKEQ. This CDR3 is 17 amino acids long. The V and J ends lost 5 bases and 2 bases respectively, with 20 bases between them. CDR3 bases: TGTGCCAGCAGCAACCCCTTGGGACCGGCCAACACAGATACGCAGTATTTT. Translation gives CASSNPLGPANTDTQYF.

The table lists this clonotype with many counts. The chain employs TRBV27 and TRBJ1-2; 8 nucleotides agree with TRBD1. The CDR3 covers 14 residues. The ends lost 1 base at V and 6 bases at J; junction bases unmatched: 4. Germline V gene lookup returns CDR1 MNHEY and CDR2 SMNVEV (reference sequence). The CDR3, as DNA: TGTGCCAGCAGTTTATGGGGCAGGGGGCATGGCTACACCTTC. Protein product: CASSLWGRGHGYTF.

In the case of this clonotype: A clone one base away is much larger, so this may be a read error. The chain combines TRBV5-1 with TRBJ2-1; D may correspond to TRBD1 or TRBD2 (5 bases each). V gave up 4 bases and J gave up 12 bases, with 14 bases separating them. The CDR3 has 12 amino acids. Germline V gene lookup returns CDR1 SGHRS and CDR2 YFSETQ. CDR3 sequence: CASSRDARSQFF. The CDR3 DNA follows: TGCGCCAGCAGCAGGGACGCCCGGTCGCAGTTCTTC.

In its sample, this clonotype was seen many times. V is TRBV20-1 and J is TRBJ2-1; TRBD2 agrees at 7 bases. The CDR3 runs to 17 residues. Germline V gives CDR1 DFQATT, CDR2 SNEGSKA (reference sequence). The V segment lost 3 bases and the J segment 4 bases; nucleotides outside the gene matches: 15. CDR3 nucleotide sequence: TGCAGTGCTAGGGGAATTCCGCGGGGGTCCCCGTACAATGAGCAGTTCTTC. As protein: CSARGIPRGSPYNEQFF.

This clonotype was seen at least ten times. This chain connects TRBV5-1 to TRBJ2-3; no firm D call. Germline assignment: CDR1 SGHRS and CDR2 YFSETQ. CDR3 length: 15 residues. V was cut by 1 base and J by 0 bases, with 9 bases left in between. This chain's CDR3 is CASSLKRSSTDTQYF. The CDR3 nucleotides are TGCGCCAGCAGCTTGAAGCGTTCTAGCACAGATACGCAGTATTTT.

In its sample, this clonotype was seen a few times. This chain links TRBV18 with TRBJ2-3; 8 nucleotides align to TRBD1. Germline CDR1 is KGHSH and CDR2 is LQKENI. CDR3 length equals 16 residues. V was pared by 6 bases and J by 4 bases, with 12 bases of the junction left unmatched. In DNA form, the CDR3 reads TGTGCCAGCTCGCTTCTTATGGACAGGGCCGCAGATACGCAGTATTTT. Protein product: CASSLLMDRAADTQYF.

Ten or more counts support this clonotype. The chain recombines TRBV30 with TRBJ2-3; TRBD1 aligns across 10 bases. The CDR3 loop spans 13 amino acids. Germline CDR1 and CDR2: GTSNPN and SVGIG (reference sequence). The junction had 4 bases not matched to a gene; V was cut back by 5 bases and J by 5 bases. The CDR3 sequence: CAWAGQGGDTQYF. CDR3 nucleotides: TGTGCCTGGGCCGGACAGGGGGGAGATACGCAGTATTTT.